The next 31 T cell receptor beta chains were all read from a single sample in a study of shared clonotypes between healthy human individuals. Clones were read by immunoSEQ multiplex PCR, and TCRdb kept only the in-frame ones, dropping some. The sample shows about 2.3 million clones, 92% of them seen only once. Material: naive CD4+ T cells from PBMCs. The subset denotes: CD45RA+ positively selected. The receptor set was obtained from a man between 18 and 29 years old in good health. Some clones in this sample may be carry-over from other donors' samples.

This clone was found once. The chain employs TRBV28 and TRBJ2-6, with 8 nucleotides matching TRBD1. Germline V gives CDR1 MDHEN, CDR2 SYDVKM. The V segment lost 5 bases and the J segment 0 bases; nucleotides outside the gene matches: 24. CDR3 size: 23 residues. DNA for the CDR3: TGTGCCAGCAGTCCCCCGCATCCACAGGGGGTGGTTACCTTAAGCTCTGGGGCCAACGTCCTGACTTTC. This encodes CASSPPHPQGVVTLSSGANVLTF.

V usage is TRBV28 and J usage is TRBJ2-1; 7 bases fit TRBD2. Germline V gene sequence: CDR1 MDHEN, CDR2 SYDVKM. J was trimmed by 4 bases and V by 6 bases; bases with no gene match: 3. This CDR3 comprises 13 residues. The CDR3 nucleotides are TGTGCCAGCAGACGGGACTATTACAATGAGCAGTTCTTC. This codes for CASRRDYYNEQFF.

The CDR3 reads CASSETTGETQYF. The CDR3 DNA follows: TGCGCCAGCAGTGAGACTACGGGAGAGACCCAGTACTTC. V usage is TRBV10-1 and J usage is TRBJ2-5; no clear D gene. The CDR3 has 13 amino acids. The germline V and J ends were trimmed by 2 bases and 4 bases, with 8 bases remaining between them. Germline V gene lookup returns CDR1 WNHNN and CDR2 SYGVQD (reference sequence).

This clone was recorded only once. CDR3 in DNA: TGTGCCAGCAGTTTAGGGACTCTAGAGGATCAGCCCCAGCATTTT. Translating it yields CASSLGTLEDQPQHF. The chain is built from TRBV28 and TRBJ1-5; a possible D gene is TRBD1 (5 bases). The CDR3 has 15 residues. The V gene's germline CDR1 is MDHEN and CDR2 SYDVKM. V dropped 2 bases and J dropped 5 bases, with 13 bases sitting between them.

The CDR3 bases are TGTGCCAGCAGTTTACCGGGCGGGGCCCCTTACAATGAGCAGTTCTTC. Translated, it gives CASSLPGGAPYNEQFF. The V call is TRBV28, the J call TRBJ2-1, with a possible D match to TRBD2 (6 bases). The CDR3 runs 16 residues. Looked up from germline, CDR1 is MDHEN and CDR2 is SYDVKM. The V and J ends lost 2 bases and 4 bases respectively, with 15 bases between them. Together with reference TRBV28 and TRBJ2-1, the CDR3 gives the full variable domain: DVKVTQSSRYLVKRTGEKVFLECVQDMDHENMFWYRQDPGLGLRLIYFSYDVKMKEKGDIPEGYSVSREKKERFSLILESASTNQTSMYLCASSLPGGAPYNEQFFGPGTRLTVL.

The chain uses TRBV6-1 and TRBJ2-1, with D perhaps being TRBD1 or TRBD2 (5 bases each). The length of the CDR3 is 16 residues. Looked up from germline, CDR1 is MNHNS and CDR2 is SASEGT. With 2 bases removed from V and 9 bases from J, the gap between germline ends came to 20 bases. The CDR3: CASSEIQGRVRGEQFF. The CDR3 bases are TGTGCCAGCAGTGAAATCCAGGGAAGGGTGAGGGGTGAGCAGTTCTTC.

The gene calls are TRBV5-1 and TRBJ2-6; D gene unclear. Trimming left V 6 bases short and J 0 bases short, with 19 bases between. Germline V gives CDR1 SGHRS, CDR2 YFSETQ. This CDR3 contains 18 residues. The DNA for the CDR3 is TGCGCCAGCAAGGTTAGGGCAGAGCTTAACTCTGGGGCCAACGTCCTGACTTTC. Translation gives CASKVRAELNSGANVLTF.

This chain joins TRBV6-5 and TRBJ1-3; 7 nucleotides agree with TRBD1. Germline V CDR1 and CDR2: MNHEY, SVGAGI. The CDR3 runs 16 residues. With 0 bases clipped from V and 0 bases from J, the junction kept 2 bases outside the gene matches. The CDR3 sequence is CASSYSTGFSGNTIYF. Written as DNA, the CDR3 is TGTGCCAGCAGTTACTCGACAGGGTTCTCTGGAAACACCATATATTTT.

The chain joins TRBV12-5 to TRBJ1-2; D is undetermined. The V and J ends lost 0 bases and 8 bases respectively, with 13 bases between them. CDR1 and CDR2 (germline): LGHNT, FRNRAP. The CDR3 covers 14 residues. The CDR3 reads CASGLVTGIQGYTF. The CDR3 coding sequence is TGTGCTAGTGGTTTGGTAACGGGGATTCAGGGCTACACCTTC.

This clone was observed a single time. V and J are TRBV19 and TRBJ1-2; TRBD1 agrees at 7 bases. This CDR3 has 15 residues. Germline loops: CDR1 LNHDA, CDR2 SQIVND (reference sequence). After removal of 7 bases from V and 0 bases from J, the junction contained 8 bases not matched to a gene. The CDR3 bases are TGTGCCAGTACCACAACCGGGACAGCTAACTATGGCTACACCTTC. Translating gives CASTTTGTANYGYTF.

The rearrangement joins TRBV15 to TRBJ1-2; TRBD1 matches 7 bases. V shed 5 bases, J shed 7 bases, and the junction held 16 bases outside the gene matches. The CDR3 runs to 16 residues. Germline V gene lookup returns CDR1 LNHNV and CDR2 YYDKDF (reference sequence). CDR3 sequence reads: CATSLKQGPTALGYTF. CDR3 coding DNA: TGTGCCACCAGCCTAAAACAGGGGCCCACCGCCCTTGGCTACACCTTC.

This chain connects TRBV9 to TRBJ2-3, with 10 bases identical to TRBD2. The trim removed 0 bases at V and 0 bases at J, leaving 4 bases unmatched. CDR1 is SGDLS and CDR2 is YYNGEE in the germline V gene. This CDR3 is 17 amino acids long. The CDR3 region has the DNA TGTGCCAGCAGCGTAGATGGGACTAGCGTAAGCACAGATACGCAGTATTTT. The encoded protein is CASSVDGTSVSTDTQYF.

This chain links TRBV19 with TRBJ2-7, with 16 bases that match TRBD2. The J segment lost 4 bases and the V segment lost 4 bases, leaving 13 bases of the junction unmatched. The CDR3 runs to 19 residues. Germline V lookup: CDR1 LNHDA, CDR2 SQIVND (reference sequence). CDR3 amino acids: CASSTRQGTSGRALYEQYF. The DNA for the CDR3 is TGTGCCAGTAGTACCCGACAGGGGACTAGCGGGAGGGCCTTATACGAGCAGTACTTC.

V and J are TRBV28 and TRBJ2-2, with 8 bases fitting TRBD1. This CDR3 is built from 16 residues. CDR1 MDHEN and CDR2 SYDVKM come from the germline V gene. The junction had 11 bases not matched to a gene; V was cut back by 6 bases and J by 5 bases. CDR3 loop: CASRPNIDRGTGELFF. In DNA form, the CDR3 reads TGTGCCAGCAGGCCTAACATAGACAGGGGAACCGGGGAGCTGTTTTTT.

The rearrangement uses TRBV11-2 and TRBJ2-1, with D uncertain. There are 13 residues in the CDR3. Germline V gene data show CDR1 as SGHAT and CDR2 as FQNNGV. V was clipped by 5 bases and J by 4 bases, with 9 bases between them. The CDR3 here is CASSPSRYNEQFF. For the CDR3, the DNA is TGTGCCAGCAGCCCATCAAGATACAATGAGCAGTTCTTC.

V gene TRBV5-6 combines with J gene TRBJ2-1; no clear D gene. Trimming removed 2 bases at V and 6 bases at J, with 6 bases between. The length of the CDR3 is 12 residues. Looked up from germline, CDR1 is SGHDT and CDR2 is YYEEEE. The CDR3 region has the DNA TGTGCCAGCAGCTTTCTTGCCAATGAGCAGTTCTTC. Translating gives CASSFLANEQFF.

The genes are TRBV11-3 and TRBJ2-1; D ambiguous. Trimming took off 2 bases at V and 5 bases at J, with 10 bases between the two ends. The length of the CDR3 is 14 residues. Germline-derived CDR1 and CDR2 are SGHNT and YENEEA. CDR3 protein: CASSLLNGHNEQFF. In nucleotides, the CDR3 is TGTGCCAGCAGCTTACTGAACGGCCACAATGAGCAGTTCTTC.

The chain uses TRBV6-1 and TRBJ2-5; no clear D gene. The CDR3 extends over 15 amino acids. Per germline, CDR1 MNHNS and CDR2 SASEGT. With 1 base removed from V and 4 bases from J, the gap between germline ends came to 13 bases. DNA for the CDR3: TGTGCCAGCAGTGAAGGGACCACATTCGGAGAGACCCAGTACTTC. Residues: CASSEGTTFGETQYF.

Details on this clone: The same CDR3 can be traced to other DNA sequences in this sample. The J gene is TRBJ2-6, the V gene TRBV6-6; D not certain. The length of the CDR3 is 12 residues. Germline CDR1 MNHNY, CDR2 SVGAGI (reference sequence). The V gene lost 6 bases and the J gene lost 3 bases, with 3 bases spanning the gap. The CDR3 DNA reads TGTGCCAGCAGGAGTGGGGCCAACGTCCTGACTTTC. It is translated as CASRSGANVLTF.

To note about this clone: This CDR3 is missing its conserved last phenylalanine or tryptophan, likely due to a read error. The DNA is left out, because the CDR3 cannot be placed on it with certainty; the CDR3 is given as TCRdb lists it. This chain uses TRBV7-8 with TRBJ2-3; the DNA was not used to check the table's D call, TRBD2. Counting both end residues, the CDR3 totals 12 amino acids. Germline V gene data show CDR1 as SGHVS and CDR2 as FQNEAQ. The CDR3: CASSFGGGQYSI.

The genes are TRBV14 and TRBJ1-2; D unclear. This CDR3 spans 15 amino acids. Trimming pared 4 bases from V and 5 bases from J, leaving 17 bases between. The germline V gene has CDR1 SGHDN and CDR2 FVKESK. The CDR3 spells CASSRGRPTWYGYTF. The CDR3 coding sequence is TGTGCCAGCAGCCGTGGACGGCCGACTTGGTATGGCTACACCTTC.

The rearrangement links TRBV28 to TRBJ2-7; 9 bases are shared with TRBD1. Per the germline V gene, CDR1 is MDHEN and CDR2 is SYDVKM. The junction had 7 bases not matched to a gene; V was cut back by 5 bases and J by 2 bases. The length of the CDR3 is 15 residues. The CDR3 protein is CASSRSGTGPYEQYF. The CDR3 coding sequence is TGTGCCAGCAGTCGCTCGGGGACAGGGCCCTACGAGCAGTACTTC.

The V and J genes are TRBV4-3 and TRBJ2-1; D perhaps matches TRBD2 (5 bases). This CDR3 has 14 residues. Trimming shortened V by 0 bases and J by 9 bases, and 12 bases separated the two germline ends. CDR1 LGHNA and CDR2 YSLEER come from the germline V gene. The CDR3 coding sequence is TGCGCCAGCAGCCAAGATCAAAGGGCGGGTGAGCAGTTCTTC. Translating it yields CASSQDQRAGEQFF.

The CDR3 sequence is CASSWGLAGGGQETQYF. CDR3 coding DNA: TGCGCCAGCAGCTGGGGACTAGCGGGAGGAGGGCAAGAGACCCAGTACTTC. The rearrangement joins TRBV5-1 to TRBJ2-5; 15 bases align to TRBD2. V shed 3 bases and J 2 bases; nucleotides not matched to a gene: 5. The CDR3 is made up of 17 amino acids. Germline V CDR1 and CDR2: SGHRS, YFSETQ.

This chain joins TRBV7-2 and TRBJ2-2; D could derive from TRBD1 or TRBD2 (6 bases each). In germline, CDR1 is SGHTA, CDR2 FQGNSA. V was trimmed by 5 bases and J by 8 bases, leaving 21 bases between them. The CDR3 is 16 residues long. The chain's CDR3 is CASSPQGQVGGGELFF. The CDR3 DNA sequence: TGTGCCAGCAGCCCCCAGGGGCAGGTCGGGGGAGGGGAGCTGTTTTTT.

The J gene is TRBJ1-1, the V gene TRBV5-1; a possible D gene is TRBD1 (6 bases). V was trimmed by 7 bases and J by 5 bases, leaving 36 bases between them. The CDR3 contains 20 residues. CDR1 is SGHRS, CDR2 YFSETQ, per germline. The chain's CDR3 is CASHWRGGWEARNQKTEAFF. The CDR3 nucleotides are TGCGCCAGCCACTGGAGGGGGGGCTGGGAGGCACGGAATCAAAAGACTGAAGCTTTCTTT.

The DNA for the CDR3 is TGTGCCAGCAGCCAAGACGGAGTTAAGGAGCAGTACTTC. Translating it yields CASSQDGVKEQYF. The chain combines TRBV4-2 with TRBJ2-7; D unclear. V was trimmed by 0 bases and J by 7 bases, leaving 10 bases between them. From germline, CDR1 is LGHNA and CDR2 YNFKEQ. The CDR3 is 13 residues long.

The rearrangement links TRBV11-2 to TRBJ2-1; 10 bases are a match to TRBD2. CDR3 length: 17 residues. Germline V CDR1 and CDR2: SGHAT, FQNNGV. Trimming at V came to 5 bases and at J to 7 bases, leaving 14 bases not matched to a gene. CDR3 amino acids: CASSQPHLAGANNEQFF. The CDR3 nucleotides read TGTGCCAGCAGCCAACCCCACCTAGCGGGAGCAAATAATGAGCAGTTCTTC.

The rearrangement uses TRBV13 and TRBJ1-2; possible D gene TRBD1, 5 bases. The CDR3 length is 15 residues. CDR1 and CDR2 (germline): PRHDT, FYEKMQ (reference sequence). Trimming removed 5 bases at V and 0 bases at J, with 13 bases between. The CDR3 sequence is CASSLDRLANYGYTF. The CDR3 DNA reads TGTGCCAGCAGCCTTGACAGATTAGCTAACTATGGCTACACCTTC.

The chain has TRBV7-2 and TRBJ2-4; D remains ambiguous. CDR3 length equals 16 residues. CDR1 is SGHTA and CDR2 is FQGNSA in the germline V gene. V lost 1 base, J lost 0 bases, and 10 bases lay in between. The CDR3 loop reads CASSLEASLAKNIQYF. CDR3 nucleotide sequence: TGTGCCAGCAGCTTAGAGGCGAGCCTAGCCAAAAACATTCAGTACTTC.

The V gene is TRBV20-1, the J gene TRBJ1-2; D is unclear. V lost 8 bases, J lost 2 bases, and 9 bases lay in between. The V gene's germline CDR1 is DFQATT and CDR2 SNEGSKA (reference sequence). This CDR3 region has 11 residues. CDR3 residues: CSFTENYGYTF. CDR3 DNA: TGCAGTTTTACAGAGAACTATGGCTACACCTTC.